The clone carrying this T cell receptor beta chain appeared a few times. The data were obtained in a study of T-cell reconstitution after alpha-beta-depleted transplantation in children. A library of TCRbeta sequences, prepared with unique molecular identifiers, was generated. TCRdb passed the PCR reads through MiXCR, listing each CDR3 protein once. The profile shows fewer than 400,000 distinct CDR3 sequences, about a fifth of them singletons. CDR1 and CDR2 from the germline V gene are SGHVS and FQNEAQ. This CDR3 has 15 residues. V was shortened by 1 base and J by 9 bases, with 18 bases between the two germline ends.

The clonotype originates from a human donor who donated a stem cell graft to a child with acute myeloid leukemia. V is TRBV7-8 and J is TRBJ2-5; no reliable D call. The material was PBMCs from the stem cell graft donor, obtained from the stem cell graft. DNA of the CDR3: TGTGCCAGCAGCTTAGAGAGGCGCGCGATCGAGCCCCAGTACTTC. It translates to CASSLERRAIEPQYF.